The rows below give T cell receptor beta chains drawn from one sample of a study of CD8+ T cells in alopecia areata. Assay used: immunoSEQ multiplex PCR; TCRdb lists only in-frame clones, some missing. The data show 100,000 to 130,000 clones, roughly 84% seen once. Specimen: CD8+ T cells sorted from blood, collected at week 24, from a patient treated with tofacitinib. The receptors were gathered from a human donor with alopecia areata. Both conserved end residues are part of each CDR3.

v_call,j_call,cdr3_aa
TRBV27,TRBJ2-7,CASSLKGAPYEQYF
TRBV6-5,TRBJ2-4,CASSDSGQRNIQYF
TRBV27,TRBJ2-5,CASGWISETQYF
TRBV4-1,TRBJ2-7,CASSQDLGQGTHYEQYF
TRBV6-5,TRBJ2-7,CASSYPGTRYEQYF
TRBV7-9,TRBJ1-2,CASSPTRVHNYGYTF
TRBV7-2,TRBJ1-3,CASSLGRGRSSGNTIYF
TRBV9,TRBJ2-5,CASSEPRTDSQETQYF
TRBV15,TRBJ2-5,CATSRTPITGGQETQYF
TRBV7-9,TRBJ2-7,CASSSWTARDEQYF
TRBV4-1,TRBJ2-5,CASSQDTKGETQYF
TRBV5-1,TRBJ2-5,CASSLELAAGETQYF
TRBV30,TRBJ2-3,CAWTGAALLEWTQYF
TRBV4-1,TRBJ2-1,CASSQDRGYYNEQFF
TRBV4-3,TRBJ2-1,CASSQGGGTFYNEQFF
TRBV6-5,TRBJ2-2,CASSYSSPADTGELFF
TRBV7-6,TRBJ2-3,CASSLWLASDTQYF
TRBV4-1,TRBJ2-1,CASSQESQGPTSYNEQFF
TRBV7-9,TRBJ2-3,CASSFQGYTDTQYF
TRBV29-1,TRBJ2-5,CSVDGLGRPRDSGGRETQYF
TRBV7-6,TRBJ2-7,CASSTGEGYEQYF
TRBV29-1,TRBJ2-3,CSAGGGADTQYF
TRBV4-1,TRBJ2-7,CASSQEEGQDVGEQYF
TRBV5-4,TRBJ2-2,CASSLNPVPNTGELFF
TRBV6-5,TRBJ1-1,CASSYGTTGGVKAFF
TRBV7-2,TRBJ2-3,CASSLSGVSVTDTQYF
TRBV19,TRBJ2-2,CASSPLNTGELFF
TRBV4-3,TRBJ2-3,CASSQDSERHTDTQYF
TRBV7-9,TRBJ2-7,CASSHSTGEDEQYF
TRBV29-1,TRBJ1-2,CSAGWQVLYGYTF
TRBV6-6,TRBJ2-3,CASSPRQGPNTDTQYF
TRBV11-3,TRBJ2-7,CASSPRDRAYEQYF
TRBV6-1,TRBJ1-2,CASSEAPGSNYGYTF
TRBV11-3,TRBJ2-5,CASSLTNQETQYF
TRBV7-3,TRBJ2-5,CASSWLAAQETQYF
TRBV9,TRBJ2-3,CASSSRASGYTDTQYF
TRBV13,TRBJ1-1,CASLDRGGLFTEAFF
TRBV5-1,TRBJ1-1,CASSLEGSGTEAFF
TRBV29-1,TRBJ2-5,CSVGTGEGETQYF
TRBV5-1,TRBJ2-3,CASSPPRRTESTDTQYF
TRBV6-5,TRBJ2-3,CASSPDGLDTDTQYF
TRBV12-5,TRBJ2-2,CASGLPAGELFF
TRBV4-2,TRBJ2-7,CASSQDWEESREQYF
TRBV7-2,TRBJ2-7,CASSQGGQGLKEQYF
TRBV4-1,TRBJ1-1,CASSQVGGGLAFF
TRBV13,TRBJ2-7,CASSPGWGVDEQYF
TRBV29-1,TRBJ2-3,CSVDHNGGEDTQYF
TRBV4-1,TRBJ2-2,CASKDPGLAGFGGELFF
TRBV5-1,TRBJ2-7,CASSLSQLDDEQYF
TRBV2,TRBJ1-5,CASREGRTNQPQHF
TRBV29-1,NA,CSVASSESYEQYF
TRBV15,TRBJ1-1,CATRSTLGTEAFF
TRBV29-1,TRBJ2-3,CSVEEGGLPGDTQYF